This T cell receptor (beta chain) comes out of a study of cytomegalovirus exposure and HLA in healthy donors. Study-level information: Within the Caucasian-associated ancestry cluster were 81% of the approximately 390 genotyped donors.

The PCR had 60 Vbeta and 13 Jbeta primers. Sequencing was performed with immunoSEQ multiplex PCR; in TCRdb, only in-frame clones are kept and a portion is missing. The sample includes 90,000 or so clones, roughly four fifths of them seen just once. V dropped 3 bases and J dropped 4; count of bases not matched to a gene: 7. CDR3 length equals 15 residues. CDR1 and CDR2 (germline): LNHNV, YYDKDF (reference sequence). V usage is TRBV15 and J usage is TRBJ1-1, with TRBD1 matching over 8 bases. The TCR was taken from a man aged 25-45 years in good health and CMV-seropositive. Sequenced: PBMCs. The CDR3 DNA reads TGTGCCACCAGCAGGATTCCAGGGGGCGGCACTGAAGCTTTCTTT. Translating gives CATSRIPGGGTEAFF.